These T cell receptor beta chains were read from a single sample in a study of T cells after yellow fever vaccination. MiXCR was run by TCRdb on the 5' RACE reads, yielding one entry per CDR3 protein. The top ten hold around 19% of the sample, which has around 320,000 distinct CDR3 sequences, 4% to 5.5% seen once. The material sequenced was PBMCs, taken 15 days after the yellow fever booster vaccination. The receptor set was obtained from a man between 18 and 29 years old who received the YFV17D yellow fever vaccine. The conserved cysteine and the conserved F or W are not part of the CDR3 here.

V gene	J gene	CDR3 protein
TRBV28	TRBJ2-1	ASSSLSRLAFDEQF
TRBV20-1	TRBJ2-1	SAKASLNEQF
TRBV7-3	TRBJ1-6	ASSLGQGMSSPLH
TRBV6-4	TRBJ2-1	ASSEGLAGHEQF
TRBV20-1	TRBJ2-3	SAEAAGGTDTQY
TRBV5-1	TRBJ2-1	ASSGLAWAGVEGEQF
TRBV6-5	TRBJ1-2	ASSYSLGGNYGYT
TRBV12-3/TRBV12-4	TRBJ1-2	ASSLADRAGANYGYT
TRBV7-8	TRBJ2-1	ASSQDTDRGDEQF
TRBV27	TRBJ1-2	ASSLVADYGYT
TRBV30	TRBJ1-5	AWNRGGGNQPQH
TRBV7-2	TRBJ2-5	ASSLWGLEETQY
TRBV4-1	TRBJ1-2	ASSLRTGDYGYT
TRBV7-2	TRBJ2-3	ASSPRTWGYFTDTQY
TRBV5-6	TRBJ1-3	ASSFFRENGNTIY
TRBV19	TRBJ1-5	ASCRDLGQPQH
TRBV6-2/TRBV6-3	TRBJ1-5	ASSYGKFNQPQH
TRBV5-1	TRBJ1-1	ASSLGDRVNTEAF
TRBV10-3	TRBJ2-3	AISSLASDWQY
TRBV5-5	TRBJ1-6	ASSLWGYNSPLH
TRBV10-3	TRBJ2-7	AISESIAVPFSEQY
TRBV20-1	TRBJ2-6	SASGLFGANVLT
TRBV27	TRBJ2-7	ASSLWSGSYEQY
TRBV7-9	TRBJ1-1	ASSPRPSQNTEAF
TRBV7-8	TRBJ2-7	ASSLAQRKEQY
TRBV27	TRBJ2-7	ASSSHWGSSYEQY
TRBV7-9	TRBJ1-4	ASSPGRAGREEKLF
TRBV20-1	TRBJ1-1	SARDRGRWREKAF
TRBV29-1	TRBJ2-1	SAGQGLGSYNEQF
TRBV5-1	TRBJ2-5	ASSLEGTGFHKTQY
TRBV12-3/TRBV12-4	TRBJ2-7	ASCERLASYEQY
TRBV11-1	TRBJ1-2	ASSPRQPGYGYT
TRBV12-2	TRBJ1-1	ASRSGTGNTEAF
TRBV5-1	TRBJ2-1	ASRVRLAVDEQF
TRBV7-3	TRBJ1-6	ASSLTGGYNSPLH
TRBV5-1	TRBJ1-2	ASSDGGGYT
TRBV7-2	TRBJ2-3	ASSPHRGGADTQY
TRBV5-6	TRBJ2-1	ASSYIFSYNEQF
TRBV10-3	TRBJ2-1	AISDVGGGPSYNEQF
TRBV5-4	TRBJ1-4	ASSSSTGFNEKLF
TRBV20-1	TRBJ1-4	SATSPGQGNEKLF
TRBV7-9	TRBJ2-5	ASSQTYGTAQETQY
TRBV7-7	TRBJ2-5	ASTLLAGDGETQY